Shown below are 27 T cell receptor beta chains from a single sample sequenced in a study of blood T cell repertoires in COVID-19. Measured with immunoSEQ multiplex PCR; TCRdb has only the in-frame clones, and not every one. Of about 310,000 clones in the sample, under 90% are singletons; the top ten hold about 5.2%. Sample: PBMCs or T cells enriched from blood (not recorded which). These receptors originate from a man in his sixties who had recovered from COVID-19.

V is TRBV7-9 and J is TRBJ2-5, with D tentatively TRBD1 (5 bases). CDR1 is SEHNR and CDR2 is FQNEAQ in the germline V gene (reference sequence). The CDR3 has 13 amino acids. V was cut by 1 base and J by 9 bases, with 12 bases left in between. DNA of the CDR3: TGTGCCAGCAGCTTAGTAGGGGATGGGGCCCAGTACTTC. Residues: CASSLVGDGAQYF.

This chain uses TRBV5-4 with TRBJ1-2, with a weak D call TRBD1 (6 bases). The CDR3 extends over 15 amino acids. Germline V gives CDR1 SGHNT, CDR2 YYREEE (reference sequence). Between the trimmed V and J ends, which lost 0 bases and 8 bases, there was a span of 17 bases. The CDR3 is CASSLAIGGRWGYTF. CDR3 bases: TGTGCCAGCAGCTTGGCCATTGGGGGCCGGTGGGGCTACACCTTC.

The gene calls are TRBV4-2 and TRBJ2-6, with a tentative D call TRBD2 (6 bases). CDR3 length: 17 amino acids. CDR1 and CDR2 from the germline V gene are LGHNA and YNFKEQ. Trimming cost V 4 bases and J 0 bases, with 13 bases left between them. CDR3 sequence (DNA): TGTGCCAGCAGCCCAGACGGGACTTTCTCTGGGGCCAACGTCCTGACTTTC. It encodes CASSPDGTFSGANVLTF.

CDR3 protein: CASSRGGGLGGYTF. CDR3 DNA: TGTGCCAGCAGCCGTGGTGGAGGGCTGGGTGGCTACACCTTC. This chain uses TRBV7-9 with TRBJ1-2; no reliable D call. The CDR3 has 14 amino acids. V was cut by 5 bases and J by 7 bases, with 17 bases left in between. CDR1 is SEHNR and CDR2 is FQNEAQ in the germline V gene (reference sequence).

A few counts support this clone. The V call is TRBV9, the J call TRBJ1-6; 8 nucleotides match TRBD1. CDR1 is SGDLS and CDR2 is YYNGEE in the germline V gene. V shed 4 bases and J 9 bases; nucleotides not matched to a gene: 9. The CDR3 spans 15 residues. The CDR3 DNA is TGTGCCAGCAGCACCTCACAGGGGGTGTCTTCACCCCTCCACTTT. Translating gives CASSTSQGVSSPLHF.

The chain uses TRBV18 and TRBJ1-1; D is unresolved. The germline V and J ends were trimmed by 6 bases and 0 bases, with 8 bases remaining between them. The CDR3 is 13 amino acids. CDR1 is KGHSH, CDR2 LQKENI, per germline. The CDR3 spells CASSGEVNTEAFF. The CDR3 region has the DNA TGTGCCAGCTCGGGAGAGGTGAACACTGAAGCTTTCTTT.

This rearrangement joins TRBV27 to TRBJ2-7, with D perhaps TRBD1 (6 bases). The CDR3 has 15 amino acids. Trimming removed 4 bases at V and 2 bases at J, with 15 bases between. Germline V gene lookup returns CDR1 MNHEY and CDR2 SMNVEV (reference sequence). CDR3 DNA sequence: TGTGCCAGCAGTTCCACACAGGGATATACCTACGAGCAGTACTTC. This sequence encodes CASSSTQGYTYEQYF.

The chain links TRBV18 to TRBJ2-6; 10 nucleotides line up with TRBD1. CDR3 length equals 18 residues. Germline V gives CDR1 KGHSH, CDR2 LQKENI. Trimming at V came to 3 bases and at J to 0 bases, leaving 5 bases not matched to a gene. The CDR3 DNA reads as TGTGCCAGCTCACCCCGGGACAGGGGAAGCTCTGGGGCCAACGTCCTGACTTTC. This gives the protein CASSPRDRGSSGANVLTF.

This chain joins TRBV18 and TRBJ1-1; D might be TRBD1 (5 bases). CDR1 is KGHSH, CDR2 LQKENI, per germline. The CDR3 consists of 14 residues. Between the trimmed V and J ends, which lost 6 bases and 6 bases, there was a span of 17 bases. Written as DNA, the CDR3 is TGTGCCAGCTCTTTAGGAGGAGGGGTCGCTGAAGCTTTCTTT. Amino acid sequence: CASSLGGGVAEAFF.

The chain's CDR3 is CASTPEGYTEAFF. The CDR3 coding sequence is TGCGCCAGCACCCCCGAGGGTTACACTGAAGCTTTCTTT. The chain has TRBV5-1 and TRBJ1-1; D not certain. V dropped 6 bases and J dropped 3 bases, with 12 bases sitting between them. CDR3 length: 13 amino acids. From germline, CDR1 is SGHRS and CDR2 YFSETQ.

This chain joins TRBV18 and TRBJ1-4, with TRBD1 matching over 7 bases. V shed 4 bases, J shed 5 bases, and the junction held 4 bases outside the gene matches. This CDR3 is 14 amino acids long. Germline V CDR1 and CDR2: KGHSH, LQKENI. The CDR3 protein is CASSQTGWNEKLFF. The CDR3 bases are TGTGCCAGCTCACAGACAGGGTGGAATGAAAAACTGTTTTTT.

V gene TRBV18 combines with J gene TRBJ1-3; 10 nucleotides line up with TRBD1. The V gene end was trimmed by 3 bases and the J gene end by 4 bases; junction bases not matched to a gene: 3. Germline V gives CDR1 KGHSH, CDR2 LQKENI. There are 15 residues in the CDR3. The CDR3 nucleotides read TGTGCCAGCTCACCCGGACAGGGGGGAGGAAACACCATATATTTT. Translation: CASSPGQGGGNTIYF.

The chain recombines TRBV16 with TRBJ2-1, with D unclear. The V and J ends lost 4 bases and 3 bases respectively, with 10 bases between them. Germline V gives CDR1 KGHSY, CDR2 FQNENV. This CDR3 comprises 14 residues. The chain's CDR3 is CASSLTPGYNEQFF. CDR3 in DNA: TGTGCCAGCAGCCTGACTCCGGGCTACAATGAGCAGTTCTTC.

This chain links TRBV4-1 with TRBJ2-3; the D gene is possibly TRBD2 (6 bases). The V and J ends lost 6 bases and 4 bases respectively, with 20 bases between them. Germline loops: CDR1 MGHRA, CDR2 YSYEKL. The CDR3 runs to 16 residues. The CDR3 is CASRPNGRIGPDTQYF. CDR3 in DNA: TGCGCCAGCAGACCCAACGGGAGAATTGGCCCAGATACGCAGTATTTT.

The chain links TRBV6-5 to TRBJ2-7; 11 bases are a match to TRBD2. Unmatched junction bases numbered 7, after V lost 6 bases and J lost 3 bases. This CDR3 has 15 amino acids. Germline V gene sequence: CDR1 MNHEY, CDR2 SVGAGI. CDR3 sequence: CASSRQGLADYEQYF. As DNA, the CDR3 is TGTGCCAGCAGCCGCCAGGGACTAGCGGACTACGAGCAGTACTTC.

This chain links TRBV4-2 with TRBJ2-5; D gene ambiguous. The CDR3 runs to 15 residues. The ends were cut back, 4 bases at V and 2 bases at J, with 14 bases in the middle. In germline, CDR1 is LGHNA, CDR2 YNFKEQ. The CDR3 DNA sequence: TGTGCCAGCAGCCCCCACCTCCTCGGGCAAGAGACCCAGTACTTC. As protein: CASSPHLLGQETQYF.

This rearrangement joins TRBV29-1 to TRBJ2-5; 10 bases line up with TRBD1. The germline V gene has CDR1 SQVTM and CDR2 ANQGSEA. The CDR3 length is 15 residues. The junction had 8 bases not matched to a gene; V was cut back by 4 bases and J by 3 bases. CDR3 DNA sequence: TGCAGCGTTGGAGTCGTCGGGACAGGGGAAGAGACCCAGTACTTC. As protein: CSVGVVGTGEETQYF.

The gene calls are TRBV19 and TRBJ2-3; TRBD2 agrees at 7 bases. Losses at the gene ends were 9 bases for V and 5 bases for J; bases not matched to a gene: 8. Germline CDR1 is LNHDA and CDR2 is SQIVND (reference sequence). This CDR3 is built from 13 residues. The CDR3: CASRGRERDTQYF. In DNA form, the CDR3 reads TGTGCCAGCCGTGGGCGGGAGCGAGATACGCAGTATTTT.

As regards this clone: Mismatch with germline at one junction end may stem from a read error. The J gene is TRBJ2-7, the V gene TRBV19; 11 bases are shared with TRBD1. The CDR3 spans 16 residues. CDR1 is LNHDA, CDR2 SQIVND, per germline (reference sequence). Here the CDR3 reads CASSRDRGFGSVEQYF. Here the CDR3 DNA reads TGTGCCAGCAGTAGGGACAGGGGGTTTGGTTCGGTCGAGCAGTACTTC.

The chain couples TRBV5-4 to TRBJ2-1; maybe TRBD2 (6 bases). Per germline, CDR1 SGHNT and CDR2 YYREEE (reference sequence). This CDR3 is 17 amino acids long. Trimming pared 4 bases from V and 0 bases from J, leaving 17 bases between. CDR3 nucleotide sequence: TGTGCCAGCAGCGGTACTTTAGCGGATAGCTCCTACAATGAGCAGTTCTTC. This sequence encodes CASSGTLADSSYNEQFF.

The chain couples TRBV5-6 to TRBJ2-7, with D possibly matching TRBD2 (6 bases). This CDR3 region has 16 residues. V was trimmed by 0 bases and J by 0 bases, leaving 13 bases between them. Germline-derived CDR1 and CDR2 are SGHDT and YYEEEE. The CDR3 region is CASSLGASESSYEQYF. In DNA form, the CDR3 reads TGTGCCAGCAGCTTGGGAGCTAGCGAAAGCTCCTACGAGCAGTACTTC.

This chain links TRBV24-1 with TRBJ2-2, with 7 bases lining up with TRBD2. The CDR3 runs 16 residues. The germline V gene encodes CDR1 KGHDR and CDR2 SFDVKD. Trimming removed 2 bases from V and 2 bases from J; junction bases left unmatched: 4. The CDR3 region is CATSDWGGPNTGELFF. The CDR3 DNA is TGTGCCACCAGTGATTGGGGGGGTCCTAACACCGGGGAGCTGTTTTTT.

The genes are TRBV18 and TRBJ1-2; no clear D gene. The ends were cut back, 3 bases at V and 2 bases at J, with 13 bases in the middle. CDR1 KGHSH and CDR2 LQKENI come from the germline V gene. This CDR3 is built from 15 residues. The CDR3 loop is CASSPIGEGNYGYTF. CDR3 nucleotides: TGTGCCAGCTCACCCATTGGGGAGGGAAACTATGGCTACACCTTC.

The chain employs TRBV27 and TRBJ2-7; D possibly corresponds to TRBD2 (5 bases). The CDR3 has 17 amino acids. In germline, CDR1 is MNHEY, CDR2 SMNVEV (reference sequence). V was cut by 0 bases and J by 3 bases, with 18 bases left in between. The CDR3 reads CASSLSKLSGGFYEQYF. The CDR3 bases are TGTGCCAGCAGTTTATCGAAGTTGTCGGGCGGGTTCTACGAGCAGTACTTC.

This sequence joins TRBV28 and TRBJ1-2, with 10 nucleotides matching TRBD1. The CDR3 runs 14 residues. CDR1 is MDHEN and CDR2 is SYDVKM in the germline V gene. Losses at the gene ends were 5 bases for V and 3 bases for J; bases not matched to a gene: 3. CDR3 sequence reads: CASSQTGGDYGYTF. The DNA of the CDR3 is TGTGCCAGCAGTCAGACAGGGGGCGACTATGGCTACACCTTC.

V and J are TRBV2 and TRBJ2-1; 7 nucleotides agree with TRBD1. From germline, CDR1 is SNHLY and CDR2 FYNNEI. The CDR3 extends over 13 amino acids. V shed 9 bases and J 10 bases; nucleotides not matched to a gene: 12. CDR3 residues: CARAPTGVGEQFF. DNA for the CDR3: TGTGCCAGGGCCCCAACAGGGGTAGGCGAGCAGTTCTTC.

This sequence joins TRBV6-5 and TRBJ2-2; D possibly corresponds to TRBD1 (6 bases). The germline V and J ends were trimmed by 1 base and 9 bases, with 9 bases remaining between them. The CDR3 runs 13 residues. Per the germline V gene, CDR1 is MNHEY and CDR2 is SVGAGI. The CDR3 DNA reads as TGTGCCAGCAGTTACTATGGGGGCCGGGAGCTGTTTTTT. Translation gives CASSYYGGRELFF.